Below, one T cell receptor (beta chain) is given with its context. Additional DNA sequences in this sample encode the identical CDR3. This CDR3 contains 13 residues. Germline-derived CDR1 and CDR2 are SGHNT and YYREEE (reference sequence). V was trimmed by 1 base and J by 3 bases, leaving 7 bases between them. These data belong to a study of blood T cell repertoires in COVID-19. The wider study: Samples taken during acute and convalescent COVID-19 were collected in the United States, Italy and Spain. PBMCs, B-cell-depleted T cells, or T cells were the source of the cDNA or gDNA that made up the material.

Original analysis: Reference gene primer amplification gave estimated nucleated cell counts. Profiling relied on immunoSEQ multiplex PCR, and the TCRdb table lists in-frame clones only, not all of them. The V and J calls and clone size are taken from that table; D and trimming were inferred from the DNA. The data contain more than 250,000 clones, approximately 91% of them singletons. The sequenced sample was peripheral blood. The chain has TRBV5-4 and TRBJ2-5, with D tentatively TRBD1 (5 bases). The receptor comes from a human donor in a cohort sampled during active COVID-19. The CDR3 sequence is CASSLKGEETQYF. The CDR3 DNA reads TGTGCCAGCAGCTTGAAAGGGGAAGAGACCCAGTACTTC.